One sample yielded the 4 T cell receptor beta chains listed below, sequenced in a study of blood T cell repertoires in COVID-19 (dated by TCRdb to between 2020 and 2021). Library preparation employed the immunoSEQ multiplex PCR assay. Drawn from immuneACCESS, this table holds only the in-frame rearrangements with V and J called that TCRdb kept. Clones are partly lost; checked studies trace under half to an unresolved V gene and leave the rest unexplained. The sample table lists about 140,000 clones, 80% to 85% of them with a count of one. Approximately 4% of the sample comes from the top ten. Sequencing was performed on peripheral blood. These receptors were collected from a woman aged 55-75 years with acute or convalescent COVID-19.

The CDR3 protein is CASSIRTGASGYTF. Written as DNA, the CDR3 is TGTGCCAGCAGTATCCGGACAGGGGCGTCTGGCTACACCTTC. The chain carries TRBV28 and TRBJ1-2; 9 positions match TRBD1. Germline V CDR1 and CDR2: MDHEN, SYDVKM. V shed 5 bases, J shed 7 bases, and the junction held 8 bases outside the gene matches. CDR3 length: 14 amino acids.

The chain recombines TRBV11-3 with TRBJ1-3, with TRBD1 matching 8 bases. Germline V gives CDR1 SGHNT, CDR2 YENEEA. V gave up 5 bases and J gave up 7 bases; unmatched junction bases: 7. The CDR3 is made up of 14 amino acids. In DNA, the CDR3 is TGTGCCAGCAGCCTCGGACAGGGAGCGAACACCATATATTTT. Protein product: CASSLGQGANTIYF.

The chain employs TRBV7-8 and TRBJ1-2, with 8 bases fitting TRBD1. The CDR3 has 15 residues. The J segment lost 2 bases and the V segment lost 5 bases, leaving 7 bases of the junction unmatched. From germline, CDR1 is SGHVS and CDR2 FQNEAQ. This CDR3 reads CASSATGGQNYGYTF. The CDR3 DNA is TGTGCCAGCAGCGCAACAGGGGGGCAGAACTATGGCTACACCTTC.

The chain recombines TRBV3-1 (or the pseudogene TRBV3-2) with TRBJ2-5; D possibly corresponds to TRBD2 (6 bases). Germline CDR1 LGHDT, CDR2 YNNKEL (reference sequence). This CDR3 comprises 13 residues. Trimming took 4 bases from V and 2 from J, leaving 8 bases between them. CDR3 region: CASSRDFQETQYF. CDR3 nucleotides: TGTGCCAGCAGCCGGGACTTTCAAGAGACCCAGTACTTC.